This TCR beta chain was identified during a study of early T cells in non-severe SARS-CoV-2 infection. For the study at large: Bulk RNA isolated from unsorted whole blood underwent sequencing; chains were not paired.

Study results and limitations: VDJdb matching favored anti-spike CD8 responses, missing private and CD4 specificities.

Each cDNA molecule carried a unique molecular identifier. TCRdb re-analysed the 5' RACE reads in MiXCR, keeping a single row per CDR3 protein. The profile shows 90,000 to 120,000 distinct CDR3 sequences, roughly 12% of them singletons. Per germline, CDR1 SGHRS and CDR2 YFSETQ. This CDR3 is 15 amino acids long. V was pared by 3 bases and J by 9 bases, with 12 bases of the junction left unmatched. A word on this clonotype: Its cognate antigen is unknown.

The material sequenced was whole blood. The sequence derives from an adult who was a healthcare worker with PCR-confirmed SARS-CoV-2 infection or an uninfected control (not recorded which). V is TRBV5-1 and J is TRBJ2-1; 7 bases line up with TRBD1. The CDR3 loop is CASSWDGTVTSEQFF. The CDR3, as DNA: TGCGCCAGCAGCTGGGACGGGACAGTAACCAGTGAGCAGTTCTTC.